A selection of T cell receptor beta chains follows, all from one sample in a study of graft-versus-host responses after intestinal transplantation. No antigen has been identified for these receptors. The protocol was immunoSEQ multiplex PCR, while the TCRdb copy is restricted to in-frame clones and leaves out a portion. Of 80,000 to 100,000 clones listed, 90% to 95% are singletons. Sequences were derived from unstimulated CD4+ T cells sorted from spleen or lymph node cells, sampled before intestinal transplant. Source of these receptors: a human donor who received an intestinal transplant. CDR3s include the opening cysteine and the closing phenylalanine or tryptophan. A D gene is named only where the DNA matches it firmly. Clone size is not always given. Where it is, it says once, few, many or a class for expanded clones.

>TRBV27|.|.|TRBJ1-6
TGTGCCAGCAGTGCCCCAGGGAATTCACCCCTCCACTTT
CASSAPGNSPLHF
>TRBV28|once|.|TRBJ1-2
TGTGCCAGCAGTTTCCCCAGGGCTCCCTATGGCTACACCTTC
CASSFPRAPYGYTF
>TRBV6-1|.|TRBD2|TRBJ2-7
TGTGCCAGCACCGACCCACTAGCGGGGTCCTACGAGCAGTACTTC
CASTDPLAGSYEQYF
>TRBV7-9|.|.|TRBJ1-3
TGTGCCAGCAGCTTACAAGTCATGGGAGGATTTTCTGGAAACACCATATATTTT
CASSLQVMGGFSGNTIYF
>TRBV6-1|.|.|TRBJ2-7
TGTGCCAGCAGTCAAACCGGGGAGGTCTCCTACGAGCAGTACTTC
CASSQTGEVSYEQYF
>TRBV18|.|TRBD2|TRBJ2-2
TGTGCCAGCTCACCTAGCGGGAGGGCGAACACCGGGGAGCTGTTTTTT
CASSPSGRANTGELFF
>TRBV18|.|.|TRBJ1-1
TGTGCCAGCTCCCTAGGTGGGAACACTGAAGCTTTCTTT
CASSLGGNTEAFF
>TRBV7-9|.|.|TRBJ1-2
TGTGCCAGCAGCTCCGAGGGCTATGGCTACACCTTC
CASSSEGYGYTF
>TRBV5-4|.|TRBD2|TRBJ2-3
TGTGCCAGTCGACTAGCGGGGGGTAGCTACACAGATACGCAGTATTTT
CASRLAGGSYTDTQYF
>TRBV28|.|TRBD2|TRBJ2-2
TGTGCCAGCACCACCATCAGCGGGAGGCGTGGTGCCGGGGAGCTGTTTTTT
CASTTISGRRGAGELFF
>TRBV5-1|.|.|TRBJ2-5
TGCGCCAGCAGCTTGGCCGGAGAGACCCAGTACTTC
CASSLAGETQYF
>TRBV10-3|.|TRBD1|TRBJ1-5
TGTGCCATCACCGGGGGTGGGGGACAGGACAATCAGCCCCAGCATTTT
CAITGGGGQDNQPQHF
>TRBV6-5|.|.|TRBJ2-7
TGTGCCAGCAGTTACTATCCCCTCGAGCAGTACTTC
CASSYYPLEQYF
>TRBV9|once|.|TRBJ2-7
TGTGCCAGCAGCGTCCAAGGGGCGAGCGAGCAGTACTTC
CASSVQGASEQYF
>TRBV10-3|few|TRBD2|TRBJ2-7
TGTGCCATCAGTGGTTCCCGGGAGGTCAAGCAGTACTTC
CAISGSREVKQYF
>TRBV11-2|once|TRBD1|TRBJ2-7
TGTGCCAGCAGCTCCGGGACAGGGTTCTACGAGCAGTACTTC
CASSSGTGFYEQYF
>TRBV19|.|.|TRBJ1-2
TGTGCCAGTAGTAGTACGGGAATCTATGGCTACACCTTC
CASSSTGIYGYTF
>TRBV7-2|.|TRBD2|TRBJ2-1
TGTGCCAGCAGCTTTACAAGCGGGAGGTACAATGAGCAGTTCTTC
CASSFTSGRYNEQFF
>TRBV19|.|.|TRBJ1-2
TGTGCCAGTAGTATATTGACAGGAAGCTATGGCTACACCTTC
CASSILTGSYGYTF
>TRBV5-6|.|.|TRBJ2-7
TGTGCCAGCAGCTTGGAGACTCGGATACCCTACGAGCAGTACTTC
CASSLETRIPYEQYF
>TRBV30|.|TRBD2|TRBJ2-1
TGTGCCTGGACCCCTGCGACTAGCGGGAGGGTAATGGTTGAGCAGTTCTTC
CAWTPATSGRVMVEQFF
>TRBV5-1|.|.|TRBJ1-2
TGCGCCAGCAGCGGATCTGGGGCAGGGCGCTATGGCTACACCTTC
CASSGSGAGRYGYTF
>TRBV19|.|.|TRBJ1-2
TGTGCCAGTAATCCACAGGCTGGCTATGGCTACACCTTC
CASNPQAGYGYTF
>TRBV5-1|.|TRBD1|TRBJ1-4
TGCGCCAGCAGGGAGACCGGGACAGTTAATGAAAAACTGTTTTTT
CASRETGTVNEKLFF
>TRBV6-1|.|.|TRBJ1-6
TGTGCCAGCAGTGTGAGGGTTTTTTATTCACCCCTCCACTTT
CASSVRVFYSPLHF
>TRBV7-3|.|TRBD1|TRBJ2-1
TGTGCCAGCAGCCCACCCGGGACAGGGTACAATGAGCAGTTCTTC
CASSPPGTGYNEQFF
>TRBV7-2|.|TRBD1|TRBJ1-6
TGTGCCAGCAGCTTAGCCTCGGGCAGGGGGAACTCACCCCTCCACTTT
CASSLASGRGNSPLHF
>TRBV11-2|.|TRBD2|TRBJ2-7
TGTGCCAGCAGCTTTTCGTCGCCATGGTCTAGCGGGGCATATTACGAGCAGTACTTC
CASSFSSPWSSGAYYEQYF
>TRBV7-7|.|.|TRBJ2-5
TGTGCCAGCAGCTTAGGGGACACCTGGGGAGAGACCCAGTACTTC
CASSLGDTWGETQYF
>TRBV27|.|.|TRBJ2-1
TGTGCCAGCAGTCCGTCCCGCTTAGCGTCGTCCTACAATGAGCAGTTCTTC
CASSPSRLASSYNEQFF
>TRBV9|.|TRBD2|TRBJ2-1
TGTGCCAGCAGCGTAGGTAGCGGGGCCCTGGTAAGGCCCTACAATGAGCAGTTCTTC
CASSVGSGALVRPYNEQFF
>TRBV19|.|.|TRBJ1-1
TGTGCCAGTAGTGCGACGGGGTCAGCGAGCACTGAAGCTTTCTTT
CASSATGSASTEAFF
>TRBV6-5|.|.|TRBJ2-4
TGTGCCAGCAGTCGGAGAGAGGGTAGGAGAAACATTCAGTACTTC
CASSRREGRRNIQYF
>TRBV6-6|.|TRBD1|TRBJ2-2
TGTGCCAGCTCTCCAGGGGGCGTCCGTAGGTCCGGGGAGCTGTTTTTT
CASSPGGVRRSGELFF
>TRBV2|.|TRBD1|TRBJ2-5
TGTGCCAGCAACCGGGACAGGTACCAAGAGACCCAGTACTTC
CASNRDRYQETQYF
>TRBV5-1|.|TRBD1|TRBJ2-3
TGCGCCAGCAGATTCGGACAGGGTATCGCAGATACGCAGTATTTT
CASRFGQGIADTQYF
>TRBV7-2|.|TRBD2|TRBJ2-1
TGTGCCAGCAGCGATAGCGGGGGGGCCTTTAATGAGCAGTTCTTC
CASSDSGGAFNEQFF
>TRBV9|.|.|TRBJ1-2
TGTGCCAGCAGCGCCACGGCGGGTCGGGGTGACCATTATGGCTACACCTTC
CASSATAGRGDHYGYTF
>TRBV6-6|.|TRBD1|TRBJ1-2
TGTGCCAGCAGCCACGGGACAGGGCAAGCTAACTATGGCTACACCTTC
CASSHGTGQANYGYTF
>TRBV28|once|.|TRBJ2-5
TGTGCCAGCAGGCAGGGATTAGAGACCCAGTACTTC
CASRQGLETQYF
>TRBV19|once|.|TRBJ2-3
TGTGCCAGTAGTACTCTAGCAGGAGATACGCAGTATTTT
CASSTLAGDTQYF
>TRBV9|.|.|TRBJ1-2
TGTGCCAGCAGCCCCTCTTTGACAGGCCGTTATGGCTACACCTTC
CASSPSLTGRYGYTF
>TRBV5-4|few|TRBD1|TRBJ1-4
TGTGCCAGCACCTCAGGGGGGTCAGGAAAACTGTTTTTT
CASTSGGSGKLFF
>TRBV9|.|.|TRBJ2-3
TGTGCCAGCAGCCCGCGAAGCCTAGAAGATACGCAGTATTTT
CASSPRSLEDTQYF
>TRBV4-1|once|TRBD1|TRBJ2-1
TGCGCCAGCAGCCGCGTAAGTCAGGGCAGGGGGCCTTATGAGCAGTTCTTC
CASSRVSQGRGPYEQFF
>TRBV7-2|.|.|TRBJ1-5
TGTGCCAGCAGCATGCGAGATCAGCCCCAGCATTTT
CASSMRDQPQHF
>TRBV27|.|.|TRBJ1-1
TGTGCCAGCAGTTTTTTGGACAGACCACTCACTGAAGCTTTCTTT
CASSFLDRPLTEAFF
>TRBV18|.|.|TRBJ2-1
TGTGCCAGCTCACCACCGCAAGGACTCCAGCACAATGAGCAGTTCTTC
CASSPPQGLQHNEQFF